These T cell receptor beta chains were read from a single sample in a study of cytotoxic CD8 clonotypes in ibrutinib-treated CLL. Only in-frame clones appear in the TCRdb table, and some are missing; sequencing was by immunoSEQ multiplex PCR. Here the sample spans about 97,000 clones, more than 70% being singletons. The source was PBMCs, collected after 24 months of ibrutinib treatment. These TCRs come from a human donor with chronic lymphocytic leukemia. CDR3s include the opening cysteine and the closing phenylalanine or tryptophan. The order of the fields is J gene, V gene, CDR3 protein.

TRBJ2-1 | TRBV7-2 | CASSLPGHRNNEQFF
TRBJ2-2 | TRBV9 | CASSLGDRGTGELFF
TRBJ1-2 | TRBV5-8 | CASSTTGFPNYGYTF
TRBJ2-5 | TRBV5-6 | CASSNGLAGETQYF
TRBJ2-1 | TRBV7-2 | CASSLDAGEQFF
TRBJ2-3 | TRBV5-6 | CASITQRSDTDTQYF
TRBJ2-2 | TRBV18 | CASLRPSNTGELFF
TRBJ1-2 | TRBV19 | CASSPLGSGGVNYGYTF
TRBJ1-2 | TRBV28 | CASSLLRRKPGNYGYTF
TRBJ1-4 | TRBV7-3 | CASSSDRGEKLFF
TRBJ2-7 | TRBV5-1 | CASSLDPGSSYEQYF
TRBJ1-1 | TRBV7-8 | CASSPFLNTEAFF
TRBJ1-1 | TRBV19 | CASSPDGTGGWGTEAFF
TRBJ2-1 | TRBV27 | CASLYPSSGHYNEQFF
TRBJ1-2 | TRBV14 | CASSRTGDPLPYGYTF
TRBJ2-1 | TRBV28 | CASSPGLAGGNEQFF
TRBJ2-7 | TRBV27 | CASSFEGFLFPQYF
TRBJ2-3 | TRBV19 | CASWSGERLGTQYF
TRBJ1-2 | TRBV6-1 | CASSGDFGDSNYGYTF
TRBJ2-6 | TRBV5-1 | CASSLGLGGANVLTF
TRBJ1-3 | TRBV18 | CASSPSVSGNTIYF
TRBJ1-3 | TRBV9 | CASSEESGNTIYF
TRBJ2-7 | TRBV29-1 | CSVEAEKDEQYF
TRBJ2-5 | TRBV18 | CASSPNRGRETQYF
TRBJ1-1 | TRBV5-3 | CARSPRGQGTGTEAFF
TRBJ2-1 | TRBV5-1 | CASRLMGQGINEQFF
TRBJ2-7 | TRBV7-9 | CASSIRQGAGEQYF
TRBJ1-2 | TRBV4-1 | CASSQGVSARGGDGYTF
TRBJ1-2 | TRBV4-2 | CASSQDLVGYGYTF
TRBJ1-1 | TRBV11-1 | CASSLTLNTEAFF
TRBJ2-2 | TRBV28 | CASRVGLAGVTGELFF
TRBJ1-2 | TRBV9 | CASSVTGENYGYTF
TRBJ2-3 | TRBV9 | CASSVEGLARDASTDTQYF
TRBJ2-7 | TRBV30 | CAWSRGVYEQYF
TRBJ1-2 | TRBV10-3 | CATATGEESTVGYTF
TRBJ2-1 | TRBV10-3 | CAISGGLSSYNEQFF
TRBJ2-7 | TRBV5-4 | CASSSPQGNSYEQYF
TRBJ2-7 | TRBV28 | CASSLLGEGPQGEQYF
TRBJ2-7 | TRBV2 | CASSVGTAYEQYF
TRBJ2-7 | TRBV5-1 | CASSLHYSYEQYF
TRBJ1-1 | TRBV9 | CASSVGGDSEF
TRBJ2-3 | TRBV11-3 | CASSFTDSASTDTQYF
TRBJ2-1 | TRBV27 | CASSTSYNEQFF
TRBJ2-5 | TRBV23-1 | CASSQSHYGGGRETQYF
TRBJ2-3 | TRBV29-1 | CSVETNGLAGNSDTQYF
TRBJ1-5 | TRBV19 | CASSMGQGVSQPQHF
TRBJ1-2 | TRBV7-9 | CASSLRTGADYGYTF
TRBJ1-2 | TRBV30 | CAWSAGFNYGYTF
TRBJ1-4 | TRBV6-1 | CASSEARGTVEKLFF
TRBJ1-1 | TRBV6-5 | CASSRDRRENTEAFF
TRBJ2-5 | TRBV6-5 | CASSYSRIQETQYF
TRBJ2-2 | TRBV5-5 | CASSLVKLADNTGELFF
TRBJ2-1 | TRBV5-6 | CASSLEYLTASLSYNEQFF
TRBJ1-4 | TRBV4-2 | CASSIPTGGANEKLFF
TRBJ2-1 | TRBV7-9 | CASSLGQGGHNEQFF
TRBJ2-1 | TRBV20-1 | CSVQSGDEQFF